Sequencing of this T cell receptor (beta chain) was carried out in a study of blood T cell repertoires in COVID-19. Across the whole study: The cDNA or gDNA used as material had been derived from T cells, B-cell-depleted T cells, or PBMCs.

Produced via immunoSEQ multiplex PCR; TCRdb's table is partial and in-frame only. The profile shows roughly 60,000 clones, around 77% of them singletons. The CDR3 loop spans 13 amino acids. V shed 8 bases and J shed 5 bases, with 15 bases lying between them. Enrolled during active infection, Seattle patients were then followed longitudinally. The sequenced sample consisted of peripheral blood. This TCR was sampled from a woman in her 70s with COVID-19, enrolled during active disease. The chain has TRBV12-3 or TRBV12-4 and TRBJ1-2, with D perhaps TRBD1 (5 bases). CDR3 protein: CASGPGGAYGYTF. CDR3 sequence (DNA): TGTGCCAGCGGTCCCGGGGGAGCGTATGGCTACACCTTC.